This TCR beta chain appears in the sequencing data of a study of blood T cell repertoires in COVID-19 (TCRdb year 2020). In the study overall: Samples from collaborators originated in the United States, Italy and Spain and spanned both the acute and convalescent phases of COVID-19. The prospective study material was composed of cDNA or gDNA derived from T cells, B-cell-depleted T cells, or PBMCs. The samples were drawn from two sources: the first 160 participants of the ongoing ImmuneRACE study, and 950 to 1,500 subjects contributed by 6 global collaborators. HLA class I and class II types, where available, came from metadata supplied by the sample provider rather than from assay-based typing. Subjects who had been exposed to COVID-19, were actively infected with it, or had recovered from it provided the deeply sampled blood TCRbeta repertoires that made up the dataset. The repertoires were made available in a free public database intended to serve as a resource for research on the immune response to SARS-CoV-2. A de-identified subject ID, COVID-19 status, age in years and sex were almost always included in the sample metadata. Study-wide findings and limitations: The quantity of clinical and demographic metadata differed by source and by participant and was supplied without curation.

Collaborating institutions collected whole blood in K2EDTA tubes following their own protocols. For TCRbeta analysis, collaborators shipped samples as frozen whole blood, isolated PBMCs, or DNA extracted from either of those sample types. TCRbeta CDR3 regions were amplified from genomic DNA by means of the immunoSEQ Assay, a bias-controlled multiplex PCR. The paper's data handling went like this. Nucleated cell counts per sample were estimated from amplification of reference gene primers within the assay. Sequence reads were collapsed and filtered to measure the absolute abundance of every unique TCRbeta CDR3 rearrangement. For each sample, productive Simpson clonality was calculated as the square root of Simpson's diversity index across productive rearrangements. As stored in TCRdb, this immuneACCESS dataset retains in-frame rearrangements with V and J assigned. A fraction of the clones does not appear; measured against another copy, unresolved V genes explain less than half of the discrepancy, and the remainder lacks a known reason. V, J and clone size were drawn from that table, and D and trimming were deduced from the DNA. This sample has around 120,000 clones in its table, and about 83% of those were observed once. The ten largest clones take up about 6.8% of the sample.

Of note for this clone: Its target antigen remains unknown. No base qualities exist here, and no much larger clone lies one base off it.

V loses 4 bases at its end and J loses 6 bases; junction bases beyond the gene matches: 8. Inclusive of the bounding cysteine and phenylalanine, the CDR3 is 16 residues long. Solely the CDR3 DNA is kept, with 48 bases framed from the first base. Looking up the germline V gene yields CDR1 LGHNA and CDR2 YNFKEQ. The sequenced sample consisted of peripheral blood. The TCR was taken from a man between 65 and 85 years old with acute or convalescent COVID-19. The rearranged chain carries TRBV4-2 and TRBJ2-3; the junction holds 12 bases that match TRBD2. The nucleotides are TGTGCCAGCAGCCGAGGAGGACTAGCGGGGCGTGATACGCAGTATTTT. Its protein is CASSRGGLAGRDTQYF.